This TCR beta chain came from a study of OX40 agonist ivuxolimab in advanced cancers. On the study more broadly: Ivuxolimab is an agonistic anti-OX40 (CD134) antibody, and patients were treated with it. The dose-escalation cohort had hepatocellular carcinoma, melanoma, renal cell or head and neck cancer. Whole-study results and caveats: CD4+ T cells averaged fewer expanded clones than CD8+ T cells. CD4+ and CD8+ blood T cells expanded clonally by week 6 at 0.1 to 3.0 mg/kg.

Using immunoSEQ multiplex PCR, the repertoire was profiled, and TCRdb retains in-frame clones only, with some absent. The sample has some 47,000 clones; less than 85% are singletons. This clone was picked up a small number of times. The antigen is unknown. Germline-derived CDR1 and CDR2 are LNHDA and SQIVND (reference sequence). The germline V and J ends were trimmed by 4 bases and 4 bases, with 10 bases remaining between them. This CDR3 is built from 13 residues. This specimen was CD4+ or CD8+ T cells sorted from blood, taken in a trial of the OX40 agonist ivuxolimab. The chain recombines TRBV19 with TRBJ2-5, with D perhaps matching TRBD2 (5 bases). The clonotype was recovered from an adult with an advanced solid tumor such as melanoma, head and neck, liver or kidney cancer. The DNA of the CDR3 is TGTGCCAGTAGTAATGAGGGTATAGAGACCCAGTACTTC. Its protein product is CASSNEGIETQYF. Full variable domain (rest looked up from reference TRBV19 and TRBJ2-5): DGGITQSPKYLFRKEGQNVTLSCEQNLNHDAMYWYRQDPGQGLRLIYYSQIVNDFQKGDIAEGYSVSREKKESFPLTVTSAQKNPTAFYLCASSNEGIETQYFGPGTRLLVL.